The 22 T cell receptor beta chains given below trace back to one sample, sequenced in a study of blood T cell repertoires in COVID-19. The protocol was immunoSEQ multiplex PCR, while the TCRdb copy is restricted to in-frame clones and leaves out a portion. The table lists approximately 170,000 clones, around 86% of them singletons. The sequencing input was peripheral blood. The receptors shown here come from a woman aged 65 to 85 with COVID-19, enrolled during active disease.

This chain joins TRBV6-2 or TRBV6-3 and TRBJ2-4; D gene uncertain. The CDR3 runs 16 residues. V lost 2 bases, J lost 0 bases, and 11 bases lay in between. CDR1 is MNHEY, CDR2 SVGEGT, per germline. CDR3 nucleotides: TGTGCCAGCAGTTACGTTGGCAGTCTAGCCAAAAACATTCAGTACTTC. It codes for CASSYVGSLAKNIQYF.

This chain connects TRBV24-1 to TRBJ1-2; maybe TRBD1 (5 bases). Trimming removed 3 bases from V and 8 bases from J, with 12 bases in between. Germline values: CDR1 KGHDR, CDR2 SFDVKD. CDR3 length: 13 residues. In DNA form, the CDR3 reads TGTGCCACCAGTGATCAAGGGGTGGGCGGCTACACCTTC. Translated, it gives CATSDQGVGGYTF.

This chain joins TRBV28 and TRBJ2-7; TRBD1 is a possible D gene (6 bases). V shed 6 bases and J shed 3 bases, with 9 bases lying between them. The germline V gene encodes CDR1 MDHEN and CDR2 SYDVKM. This CDR3 contains 12 residues. CDR3 loop: CASRRTVYEQYF. The CDR3 DNA reads TGTGCCAGCAGGAGGACAGTCTACGAGCAGTACTTC.

The chain combines TRBV30 with TRBJ1-6; a weak D match, TRBD1 (5 bases). Per germline, CDR1 GTSNPN and CDR2 SVGIG (reference sequence). The CDR3 contains 14 residues. V was cut by 1 base and J by 6 bases, with 10 bases left in between. Here the CDR3 DNA reads TGTGCCTGGAGTGCAGGGAGGTTTAATTCACCCCTCCACTTT. The encoded protein is CAWSAGRFNSPLHF.

The chain carries TRBV11-2 and TRBJ2-2; the match to TRBD1 covers 8 bases. The CDR3 is 15 amino acids. V lost 3 bases to trimming and J lost 1 base; unmatched junction nucleotides: 1. CDR1 SGHAT and CDR2 FQNNGV come from the germline V gene. Written as DNA, the CDR3 is TGTGCCAGCAGCTTGACAGGGGTGAACACCGGGGAGCTGTTTTTT. Amino acid sequence: CASSLTGVNTGELFF.

J is TRBJ1-1 and V is TRBV28; D possibly corresponds to TRBD1 (5 bases). The length of the CDR3 is 13 residues. With 4 bases removed from V and 10 bases from J, the gap between germline ends came to 16 bases. The germline gives CDR1 MDHEN, CDR2 SYDVKM. CDR3 loop: CASSWEVRRGAFF. The CDR3 DNA reads TGTGCCAGCAGTTGGGAGGTGAGAAGGGGAGCTTTCTTT.

This CDR3 is CASLAPTHTEAFF. The CDR3 DNA sequence: TGTGCCAGCTTAGCCCCTACGCACACTGAAGCTTTCTTT. The genes are TRBV28 and TRBJ1-1; D call uncertain. CDR3 size: 13 residues. V dropped 8 bases and J dropped 3 bases, with 13 bases sitting between them. Germline-derived CDR1 and CDR2 are MDHEN and SYDVKM. Looking up the rest from reference TRBV28 and TRBJ1-1 gives the full variable domain: DVKVTQSSRYLVKRTGEKVFLECVQDMDHENMFWYRQDPGLGLRLIYFSYDVKMKEKGDIPEGYSVSREKKERFSLILESASTNQTSMYLCASLAPTHTEAFFGQGTRLTVV.

The gene calls are TRBV18 and TRBJ1-4; a weak D match, TRBD1 (5 bases). Trimming shortened V by 6 bases and J by 0 bases, and 14 bases separated the two germline ends. The CDR3 consists of 16 residues. CDR1 and CDR2 from the germline V gene are KGHSH and LQKENI. The CDR3 here is CASSPTALTTNEKLFF. The CDR3 DNA sequence: TGTGCCAGCTCGCCGACAGCCCTTACAACTAATGAAAAACTGTTTTTT. The full variable domain, with the rest looked up from reference TRBV18 and TRBJ1-4, is NAGVMQNPRHLVRRRGQEARLRCSPMKGHSHVYWYRQLPEEGLKFMVYLQKENIIDESGMPKERFSAEFPKEGPSILRIQQVVRGDSAAYFCASSPTALTTNEKLFFGSGTQLSVL.

This chain links TRBV11-2 with TRBJ1-6; TRBD1 aligns across 8 bases. CDR3 length: 14 amino acids. V shed 0 bases and J 10 bases; nucleotides not matched to a gene: 2. Germline loops: CDR1 SGHAT, CDR2 FQNNGV. CDR3: CASSLDTGGSPLHF. The CDR3 DNA is TGTGCCAGCAGCTTAGACACAGGGGGATCACCCCTCCACTTT. Complete variable domain (other parts from reference TRBV11-2 and TRBJ1-6): EAGVAQSPRYKIIEKRQSVAFWCNPISGHATLYWYQQILGQGPKLLIQFQNNGVVDDSQLPKDRFSAERLKGVDSTLKIQPAKLEDSAVYLCASSLDTGGSPLHFGNGTRLTVT.

The V and J genes are TRBV6-6 and TRBJ2-7; D is perhaps TRBD2 (5 bases). Trimming cost V 2 bases and J 3 bases, with 17 bases left between them. This CDR3 has 16 residues. CDR1 is MNHNY, CDR2 SVGAGI, per germline (reference sequence). The CDR3 reads CASSYMKSWEYYEQYF. The CDR3 region has the DNA TGTGCCAGCAGTTACATGAAATCTTGGGAGTACTACGAGCAGTACTTC.

This clone came up a few times. V usage is TRBV30 and J usage is TRBJ1-2; D unclear. This CDR3 comprises 12 residues. Trimming stripped 3 bases from V and 3 bases from J, with 8 bases between. Germline-derived CDR1 and CDR2 are GTSNPN and SVGIG (reference sequence). The CDR3 here is CAWRRVDYGYTF. The CDR3 DNA sequence: TGTGCCTGGAGGAGGGTTGACTATGGCTACACCTTC.

The V gene is TRBV7-2, the J gene TRBJ2-1, with a weak D call TRBD2 (6 bases). V gave up 3 bases and J gave up 4 bases, with 13 bases separating them. The CDR3 consists of 15 residues. In germline, CDR1 is SGHTA, CDR2 FQGNSA. CDR3 bases: TGTGCCAGCAGCTTCTACGGCGGGACTTACAATGAGCAGTTCTTC. Translating gives CASSFYGGTYNEQFF.

This clone was seen only a few times. The sample contains more than one DNA sequence encoding this CDR3. The chain has TRBV18 and TRBJ1-2; possible D gene TRBD1, 6 bases. Germline V gene lookup returns CDR1 KGHSH and CDR2 LQKENI. The CDR3 is 15 amino acids. V was cut by 2 bases and J by 0 bases, with 10 bases left in between. CDR3 region: CASSPAQGSNYGYTF. The DNA of the CDR3 is TGTGCCAGCTCACCAGCCCAGGGGTCTAACTATGGCTACACCTTC. The full variable domain, its missing parts supplied by reference TRBV18 and TRBJ1-2, is NAGVMQNPRHLVRRRGQEARLRCSPMKGHSHVYWYRQLPEEGLKFMVYLQKENIIDESGMPKERFSAEFPKEGPSILRIQQVVRGDSAAYFCASSPAQGSNYGYTFGSGTRLTVV.

J is TRBJ2-3 and V is TRBV7-2; 10 positions agree with TRBD2. The CDR3 consists of 17 residues. Germline V CDR1 and CDR2: SGHTA, FQGNSA. The junction had 10 bases not matched to a gene; V was cut back by 2 bases and J by 5 bases. CDR3 in DNA: TGTGCCAGCAGCTTAATGTTAGCGGGAGGCGGCGTAGATACGCAGTATTTT. Encoded protein: CASSLMLAGGGVDTQYF. The full variable domain, with the rest looked up from reference TRBV7-2 and TRBJ2-3, is GAGVSQSPSNKVTEKGKDVELRCDPISGHTALYWYRQSLGQGLEFLIYFQGNSAPDKSGLPSDRFSAERTGGSVSTLTIQRTQQEDSAVYLCASSLMLAGGGVDTQYFGPGTRLTVL.

The chain recombines TRBV5-1 with TRBJ2-1; unclear D gene. This CDR3 is 12 amino acids long. V was trimmed by 0 bases and J by 5 bases, leaving 3 bases between them. CDR1 and CDR2 (germline): SGHRS, YFSETQ. CDR3 DNA sequence: TGCGCCAGCAGCTTGGTCAACAATGAGCAGTTCTTC. Its translation: CASSLVNNEQFF.

The chain employs TRBV28 and TRBJ1-1, with no clear D. The length of the CDR3 is 15 residues. In germline, CDR1 is MDHEN, CDR2 SYDVKM. Trimming took off 10 bases at V and 1 base at J, with 19 bases between the two ends. The CDR3 coding sequence is TGTGCCATCATGGGCGGCGGACTTCAGAACACTGAAGCTTTCTTT. Protein sequence: CAIMGGGLQNTEAFF.

The chain uses TRBV7-2 and TRBJ1-1, with D tentatively TRBD1 (6 bases). V lost 1 base and J 5 bases, leaving 17 bases between the germline ends. CDR3 length equals 16 residues. Germline-derived CDR1 and CDR2 are SGHTA and FQGNSA. The CDR3 protein is CASSLGRQAMGTEAFF. CDR3 nucleotide sequence: TGTGCCAGCAGCTTAGGACGACAGGCGATGGGGACTGAAGCTTTCTTT. Using reference TRBV7-2 and TRBJ1-1 for the parts outside the CDR3, the full variable domain is GAGVSQSPSNKVTEKGKDVELRCDPISGHTALYWYRQSLGQGLEFLIYFQGNSAPDKSGLPSDRFSAERTGGSVSTLTIQRTQQEDSAVYLCASSLGRQAMGTEAFFGQGTRLTVV.

CDR3 coding DNA: TGTGCCAGCAGTTTACCCCGGGACAGCCCATACAATGAGCAGTTCTTC. Residues: CASSLPRDSPYNEQFF. The V gene is TRBV28, the J gene TRBJ2-1; 7 bases are shared with TRBD1. With 2 bases clipped from V and 4 bases from J, the junction kept 8 bases outside the gene matches. The CDR3 covers 16 residues. Germline V gene data show CDR1 as MDHEN and CDR2 as SYDVKM. Based on the CDR3 plus reference TRBV28 and TRBJ2-1, the full variable domain is DVKVTQSSRYLVKRTGEKVFLECVQDMDHENMFWYRQDPGLGLRLIYFSYDVKMKEKGDIPEGYSVSREKKERFSLILESASTNQTSMYLCASSLPRDSPYNEQFFGPGTRLTVL.

The genes are TRBV24-1 and TRBJ2-6; D is perhaps TRBD1 (6 bases). The V and J ends lost 7 bases and 2 bases respectively, with 8 bases between them. Per germline, CDR1 KGHDR and CDR2 SFDVKD. CDR3 length equals 14 residues. The CDR3, as DNA: TGTGCCACCAGCAGGGGAGCTGGGGCCAACGTCCTGACTTTC. It yields the protein CATSRGAGANVLTF.

The CDR3 bases are TGTGCCAGCAGTTCCGGACAGGGGGGACCCTACGAGCAGTACTTC. This gives the protein CASSSGQGGPYEQYF. V usage is TRBV6-5 and J usage is TRBJ2-7; 10 bases map to TRBD1. The germline gives CDR1 MNHEY, CDR2 SVGAGI. The CDR3 runs to 15 residues. J lost 2 bases, V lost 4 bases, and 5 bases had no gene match.

This clone appeared a few times. The chain links TRBV28 to TRBJ1-5; 9 bases line up with TRBD1. Per the germline V gene, CDR1 is MDHEN and CDR2 is SYDVKM. The CDR3 covers 15 residues. V was pared by 4 bases and J by 7 bases, with 8 bases of the junction left unmatched. Here the CDR3 reads CASSSPQGAGQPQHF. The CDR3 DNA is TGTGCCAGCAGTTCCCCACAGGGGGCAGGACAGCCCCAGCATTTT.

A few counts support this clone. The J gene is TRBJ2-1, the V gene TRBV6-5; D possibly corresponds to TRBD2 (5 bases). V gave up 6 bases and J gave up 0 bases, with 12 bases separating them. There are 15 residues in the CDR3. Germline values: CDR1 MNHEY, CDR2 SVGAGI. The CDR3 nucleotides read TGTGCCAGCAGCCCGAGGGTCCCCTCCTACAATGAGCAGTTCTTC. Its protein is CASSPRVPSYNEQFF.